This T cell receptor beta chain originates from a study of T cell clones after liver transplantation. Overall study: Post-transplant blood was tracked for graft-donor-reactive T cell clones identified in a pre-transplant mixed lymphocyte reaction. Graft-donor-reactive sequences were compared with third-party-reactive TCRbeta sequences from pre-transplant mixed lymphocyte reactions. Notes on the study in general: In 5 of 8 subjects, circulating graft-donor-reactive CD4 TCRbeta sequences fell significantly after transplant.

Sequencing used immunoSEQ multiplex PCR; TCRdb keeps in-frame clones, though not all of them. This table holds roughly 74,000 clones, roughly 80% found once. V shed 10 bases and J 8 bases; nucleotides not matched to a gene: 14. The CDR3 is 14 amino acids. Germline V gives CDR1 MNHNS, CDR2 SASEGT. With respect to this clone: Its antigen remains unidentified.

The origin of this receptor is a human donor who received a liver transplant. The V and J genes are TRBV6-1 and TRBJ2-1; TRBD2 aligns across 7 bases. The specimen comprised CD4+ T cells from blood, sampled before liver transplant. The CDR3 DNA follows: TGTGCCACCCTAAAGCGGGATCCTACGGATGAGCAGTTCTTC. Translated: CATLKRDPTDEQFF.